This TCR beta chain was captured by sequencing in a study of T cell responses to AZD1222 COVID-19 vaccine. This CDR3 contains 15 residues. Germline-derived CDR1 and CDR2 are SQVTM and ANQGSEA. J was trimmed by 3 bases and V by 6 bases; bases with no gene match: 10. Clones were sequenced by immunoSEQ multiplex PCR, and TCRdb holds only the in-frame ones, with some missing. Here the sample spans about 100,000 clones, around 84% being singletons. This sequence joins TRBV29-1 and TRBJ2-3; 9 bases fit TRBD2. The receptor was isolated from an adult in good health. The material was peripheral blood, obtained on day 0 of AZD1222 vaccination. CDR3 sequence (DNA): TGCAGCGTGCTACCGGGACTAGCCTCTACAGATACGCAGTATTTT. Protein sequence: CSVLPGLASTDTQYF.